The clone carrying this TCR beta chain showed up just a few times. Its antigen remains unknown. This specimen belongs to a study of blood T cells in healthy people across ages. Looking at the study overall: The template switching approach captured approximately one barcoded beta molecule for every two T cells. Study-wide findings and caveats: Diversity figures derived from one million T cells were judged to underestimate the true value.

The CDR3 is 13 residues long. V was shortened by 3 bases and J by 9 bases, with 11 bases between the two germline ends. A sample-barcoded 5' primer and a J-beta primer mix were used in a second PCR of about 7 to 11 cycles. The template-switch adaptor was a 5' adaptor with 12 random nucleotides. It tagged each cDNA molecule. TCRdb fed the 5' RACE reads into MiXCR, producing one record per CDR3 protein. Found here are 1.5 million to 2 million distinct CDR3 sequences, 25% to 30% of them singletons; the top ten hold 7% to 9%. The material sequenced was blood. This chain uses TRBV12-3 or TRBV12-4 with TRBJ2-2; no clear D gene. The sequence came from a woman in her twenties or thirties in good health. CDR3 in DNA: TGTGCCAGCAGTTTTTTGGTGAATCGGGAGCTGTTTTTT. Translated, it gives CASSFLVNRELFF.